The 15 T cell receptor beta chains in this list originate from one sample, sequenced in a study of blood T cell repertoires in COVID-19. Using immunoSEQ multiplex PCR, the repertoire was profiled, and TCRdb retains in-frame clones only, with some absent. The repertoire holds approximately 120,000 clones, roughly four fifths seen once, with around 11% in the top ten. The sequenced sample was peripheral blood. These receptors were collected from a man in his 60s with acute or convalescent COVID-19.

Here the CDR3 DNA reads TGTGCCAGCAGTTTTGGGGGGGCAGGGTGGTATGAGCAGTTCTTC. Protein sequence: CASSFGGAGWYEQFF. The chain carries TRBV27 and TRBJ2-1, with a weak D call TRBD2 (7 bases). V was trimmed by 3 bases and J by 8 bases, leaving 17 bases between them. Germline CDR1 is MNHEY and CDR2 is SMNVEV (reference sequence). This CDR3 has 15 amino acids.

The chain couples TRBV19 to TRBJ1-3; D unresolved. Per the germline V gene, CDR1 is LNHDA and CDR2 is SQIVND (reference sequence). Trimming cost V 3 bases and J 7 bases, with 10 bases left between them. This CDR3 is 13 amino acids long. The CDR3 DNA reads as TGTGCCAGTAGTATTAGGTCCGGGAACACCATATATTTT. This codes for CASSIRSGNTIYF.

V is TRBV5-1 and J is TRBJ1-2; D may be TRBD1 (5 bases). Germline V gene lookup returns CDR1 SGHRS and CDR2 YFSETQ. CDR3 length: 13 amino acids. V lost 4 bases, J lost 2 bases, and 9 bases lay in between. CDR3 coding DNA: TGCGCCAGCAGCCCGACAGTAAACTATGGCTACACCTTC. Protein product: CASSPTVNYGYTF.

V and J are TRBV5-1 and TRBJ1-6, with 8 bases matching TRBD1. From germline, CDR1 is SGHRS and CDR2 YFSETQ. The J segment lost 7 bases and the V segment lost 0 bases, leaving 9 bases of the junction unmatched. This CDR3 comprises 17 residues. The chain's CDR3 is CASSLGQDRVDNSPLHF. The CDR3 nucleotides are TGCGCCAGCAGCTTGGGTCAGGACAGGGTCGACAATTCACCCCTCCACTTT.

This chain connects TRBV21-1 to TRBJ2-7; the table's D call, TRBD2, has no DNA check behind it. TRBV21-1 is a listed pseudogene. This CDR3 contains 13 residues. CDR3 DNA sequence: TGTGCCAGCAGCAAGTGGCGGACCTACGAGCAGTACTTC. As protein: CASSKWRTYEQYF.

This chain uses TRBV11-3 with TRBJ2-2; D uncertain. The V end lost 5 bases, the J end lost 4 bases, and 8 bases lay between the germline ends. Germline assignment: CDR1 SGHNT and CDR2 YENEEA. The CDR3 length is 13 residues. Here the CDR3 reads CASSPWSTGELFF. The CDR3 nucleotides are TGTGCCAGCAGCCCGTGGAGCACCGGGGAGCTGTTTTTT.

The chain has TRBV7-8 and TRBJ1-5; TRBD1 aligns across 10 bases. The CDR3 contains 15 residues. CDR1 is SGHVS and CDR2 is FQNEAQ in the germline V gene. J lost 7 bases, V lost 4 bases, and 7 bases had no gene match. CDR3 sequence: CASSSNRDRGQPQHF. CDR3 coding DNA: TGTGCCAGCAGCTCAAACCGGGACAGGGGCCAGCCCCAGCATTTT.

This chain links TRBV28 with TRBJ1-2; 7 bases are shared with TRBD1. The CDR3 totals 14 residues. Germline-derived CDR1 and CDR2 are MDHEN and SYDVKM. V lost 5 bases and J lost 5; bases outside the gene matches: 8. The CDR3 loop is CASSDGTDVYGYTF. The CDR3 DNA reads TGTGCCAGCAGTGATGGGACAGACGTTTATGGCTACACCTTC.

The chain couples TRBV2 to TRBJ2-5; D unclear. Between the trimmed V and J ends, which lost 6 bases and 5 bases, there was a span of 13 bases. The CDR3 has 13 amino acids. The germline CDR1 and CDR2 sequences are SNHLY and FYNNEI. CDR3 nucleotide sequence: TGTGCCAGCAGCAGCTCCCTTAGCGAGACCCAGTACTTC. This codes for CASSSSLSETQYF. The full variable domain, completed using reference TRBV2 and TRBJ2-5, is EPEVTQTPSHQVTQMGQEVILRCVPISNHLYFYWYRQILGQKVEFLVSFYNNEISEKSEIFDDQFSVERPDGSNFTLKIRSTKLEDSAMYFCASSSSLSETQYFGPGTRLLVL.

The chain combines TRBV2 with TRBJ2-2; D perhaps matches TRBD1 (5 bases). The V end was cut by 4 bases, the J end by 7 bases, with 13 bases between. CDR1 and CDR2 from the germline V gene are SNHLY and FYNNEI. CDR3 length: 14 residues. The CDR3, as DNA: TGTGCCAGCAGTGGGAGACAGACGGTCGGGGAGCTGTTTTTT. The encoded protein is CASSGRQTVGELFF.

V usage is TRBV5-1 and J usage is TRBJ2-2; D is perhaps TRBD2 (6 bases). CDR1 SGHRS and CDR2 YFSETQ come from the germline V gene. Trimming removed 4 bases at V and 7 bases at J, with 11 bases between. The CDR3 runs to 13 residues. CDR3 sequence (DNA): TGCGCCAGCAGCAATGGAGCGGGCGGGGAGCTGTTTTTT. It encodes CASSNGAGGELFF.

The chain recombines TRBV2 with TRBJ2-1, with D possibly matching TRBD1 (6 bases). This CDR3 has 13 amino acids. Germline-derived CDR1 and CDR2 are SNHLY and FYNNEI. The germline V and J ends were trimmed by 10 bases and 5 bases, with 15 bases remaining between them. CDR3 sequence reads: CAILVRDNNEQFF. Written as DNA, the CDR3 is TGTGCCATCCTAGTCCGGGACAACAATGAGCAGTTCTTC.

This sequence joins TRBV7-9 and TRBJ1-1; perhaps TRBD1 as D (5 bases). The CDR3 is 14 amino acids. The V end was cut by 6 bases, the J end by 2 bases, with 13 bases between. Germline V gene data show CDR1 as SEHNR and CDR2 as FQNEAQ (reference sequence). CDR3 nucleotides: TGTGCCAGCAGGTGGGGCAGCCTTAACACTGAAGCTTTCTTT. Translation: CASRWGSLNTEAFF.

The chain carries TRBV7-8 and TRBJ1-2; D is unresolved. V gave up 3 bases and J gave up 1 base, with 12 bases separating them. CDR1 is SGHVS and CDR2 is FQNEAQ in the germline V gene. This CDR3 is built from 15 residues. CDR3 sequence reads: CASSFRVTDNYGYTF. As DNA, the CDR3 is TGTGCCAGCAGCTTTAGAGTAACCGATAACTATGGCTACACCTTC.

Here the CDR3 DNA reads TGTGCCAGCAGCAAAGGGGTTCCCCGGGGAGCATGCAATCAGCCCCAGCATTTT. Its protein is CASSKGVPRGACNQPQHF. The chain combines TRBV21-1 with TRBJ1-5. TRBV21-1 is noted as a pseudogene. CDR3 length equals 18 residues.